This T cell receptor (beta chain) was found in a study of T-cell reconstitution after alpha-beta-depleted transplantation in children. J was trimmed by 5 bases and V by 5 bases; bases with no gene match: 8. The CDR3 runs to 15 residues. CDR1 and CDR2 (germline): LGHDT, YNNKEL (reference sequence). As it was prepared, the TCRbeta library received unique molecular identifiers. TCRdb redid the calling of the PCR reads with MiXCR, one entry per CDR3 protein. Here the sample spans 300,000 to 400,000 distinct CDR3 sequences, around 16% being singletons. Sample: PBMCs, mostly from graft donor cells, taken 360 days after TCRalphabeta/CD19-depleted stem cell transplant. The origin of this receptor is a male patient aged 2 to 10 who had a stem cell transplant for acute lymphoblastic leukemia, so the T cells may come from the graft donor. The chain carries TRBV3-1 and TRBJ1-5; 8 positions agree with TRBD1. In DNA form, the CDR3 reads TGTGCCAGCAGCGCCCGGACAGGGCGTTATCAGCCCCAGCATTTT. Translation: CASSARTGRYQPQHF.